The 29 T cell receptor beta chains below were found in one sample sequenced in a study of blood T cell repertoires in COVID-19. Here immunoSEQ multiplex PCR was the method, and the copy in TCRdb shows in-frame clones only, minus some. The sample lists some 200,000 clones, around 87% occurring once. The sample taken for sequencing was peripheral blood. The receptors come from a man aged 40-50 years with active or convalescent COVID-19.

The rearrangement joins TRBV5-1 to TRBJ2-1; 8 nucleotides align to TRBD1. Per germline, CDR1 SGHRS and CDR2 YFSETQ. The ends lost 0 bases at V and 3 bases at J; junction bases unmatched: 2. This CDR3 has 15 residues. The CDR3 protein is CASSLVGQGYNEQFF. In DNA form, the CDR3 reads TGCGCCAGCAGCTTGGTCGGACAGGGCTACAATGAGCAGTTCTTC.

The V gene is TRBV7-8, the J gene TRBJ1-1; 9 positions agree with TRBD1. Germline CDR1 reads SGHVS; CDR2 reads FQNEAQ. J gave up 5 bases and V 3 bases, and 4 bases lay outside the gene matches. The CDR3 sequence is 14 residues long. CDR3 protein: CASSFDRGSTEAFF. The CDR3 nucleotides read TGTGCCAGCAGCTTCGACAGGGGGTCGACTGAAGCTTTCTTT.

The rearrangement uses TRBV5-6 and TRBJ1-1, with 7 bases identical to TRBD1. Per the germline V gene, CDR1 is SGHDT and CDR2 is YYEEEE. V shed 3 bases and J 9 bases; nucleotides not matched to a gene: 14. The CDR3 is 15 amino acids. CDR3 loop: CASSSMIQGFTQAFF. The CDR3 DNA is TGTGCCAGCAGCTCAATGATACAGGGGTTCACCCAAGCTTTCTTT.

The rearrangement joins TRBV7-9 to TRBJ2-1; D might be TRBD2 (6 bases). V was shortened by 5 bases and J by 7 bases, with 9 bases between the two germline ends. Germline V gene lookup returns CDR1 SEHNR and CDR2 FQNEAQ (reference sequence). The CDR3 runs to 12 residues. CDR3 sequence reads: CASSRGSNEQFF. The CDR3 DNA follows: TGTGCCAGCAGCCGGGGGAGTAATGAGCAGTTCTTC.

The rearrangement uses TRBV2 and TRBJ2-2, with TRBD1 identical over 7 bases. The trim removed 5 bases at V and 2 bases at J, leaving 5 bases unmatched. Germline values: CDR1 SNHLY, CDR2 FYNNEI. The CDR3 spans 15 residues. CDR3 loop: CASSNRGFNTGELFF. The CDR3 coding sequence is TGTGCCAGCAGTAACAGGGGATTTAACACCGGGGAGCTGTTTTTT.

CDR3 protein: CASSQDLGAGTDTQYF. In nucleotides, the CDR3 is TGTGCCAGCAGCCAAGATTTGGGAGCCGGCACAGATACGCAGTATTTT. The chain has TRBV14 and TRBJ2-3; tentative D call: TRBD2 (5 bases). Trimming removed 0 bases at V and 1 base at J, with 11 bases between. Per the germline V gene, CDR1 is SGHDN and CDR2 is FVKESK. The CDR3 loop spans 16 amino acids.

The CDR3: CASSYGINTEAFF. CDR3 DNA: TGCGCCAGCAGCTACGGGATTAACACTGAAGCTTTCTTT. V and J are TRBV5-1 and TRBJ1-1; D not resolved. Trimming pared 3 bases from V and 2 bases from J, leaving 8 bases between. The V gene's germline CDR1 is SGHRS and CDR2 YFSETQ. The CDR3 runs 13 residues. Together with reference TRBV5-1 and TRBJ1-1, the CDR3 gives the full variable domain: KAGVTQTPRYLIKTRGQQVTLSCSPISGHRSVSWYQQTPGQGLQFLFEYFSETQRNKGNFPGRFSGRQFSNSRSEMNVSTLELGDSALYLCASSYGINTEAFFGQGTRLTVV.

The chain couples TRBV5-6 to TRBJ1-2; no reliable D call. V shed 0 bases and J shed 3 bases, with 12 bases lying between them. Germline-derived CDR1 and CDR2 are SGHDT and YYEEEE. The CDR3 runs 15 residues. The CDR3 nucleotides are TGTGCCAGCAGCTTGGGGGTCTACGGGGACTATGGCTACACCTTC. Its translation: CASSLGVYGDYGYTF.

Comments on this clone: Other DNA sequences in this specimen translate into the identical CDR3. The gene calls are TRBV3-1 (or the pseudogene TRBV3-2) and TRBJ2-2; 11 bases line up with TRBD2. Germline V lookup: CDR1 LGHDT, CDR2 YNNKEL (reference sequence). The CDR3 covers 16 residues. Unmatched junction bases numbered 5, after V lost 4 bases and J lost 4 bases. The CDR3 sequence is CASSPTGLAVTGELFF. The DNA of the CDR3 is TGTGCCAGCAGCCCTACGGGACTAGCGGTCACCGGGGAGCTGTTTTTT.

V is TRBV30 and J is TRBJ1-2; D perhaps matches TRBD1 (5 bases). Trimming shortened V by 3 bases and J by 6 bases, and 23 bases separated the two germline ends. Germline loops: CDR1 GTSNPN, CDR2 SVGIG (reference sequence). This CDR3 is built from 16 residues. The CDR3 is CAWRRGRDVIRDGYTF. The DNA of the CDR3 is TGTGCCTGGAGACGAGGCAGGGATGTTATTCGCGATGGCTACACCTTC.

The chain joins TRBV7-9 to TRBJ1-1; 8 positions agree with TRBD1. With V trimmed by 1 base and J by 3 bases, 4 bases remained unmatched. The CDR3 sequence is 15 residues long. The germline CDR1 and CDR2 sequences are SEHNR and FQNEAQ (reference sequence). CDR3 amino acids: CASSLEQGVYTEAFF. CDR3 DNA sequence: TGTGCCAGCAGCTTAGAACAGGGGGTCTACACTGAAGCTTTCTTT. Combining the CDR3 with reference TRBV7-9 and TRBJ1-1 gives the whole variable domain DTGVSQNPRHKITKRGQNVTFRCDPISEHNRLYWYRQTLGQGPEFLTYFQNEAQLEKSRLLSDRFSAERPKGSFSTLEIQRTEQGDSAMYLCASSLEQGVYTEAFFGQGTRLTVV.

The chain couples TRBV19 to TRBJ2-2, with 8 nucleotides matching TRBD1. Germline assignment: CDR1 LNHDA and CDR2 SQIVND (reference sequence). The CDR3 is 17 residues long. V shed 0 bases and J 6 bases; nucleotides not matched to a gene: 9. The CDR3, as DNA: TGTGCCAGTAGTATAGACCGCGGACAGGGAAGTCCCGGGGAGCTGTTTTTT. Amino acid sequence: CASSIDRGQGSPGELFF.

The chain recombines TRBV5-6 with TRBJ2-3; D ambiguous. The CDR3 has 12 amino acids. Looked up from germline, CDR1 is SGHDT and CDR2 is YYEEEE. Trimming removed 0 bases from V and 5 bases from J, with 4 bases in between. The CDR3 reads CASSLAQDTQYF. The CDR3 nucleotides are TGTGCCAGCAGCTTGGCCCAAGATACGCAGTATTTT.

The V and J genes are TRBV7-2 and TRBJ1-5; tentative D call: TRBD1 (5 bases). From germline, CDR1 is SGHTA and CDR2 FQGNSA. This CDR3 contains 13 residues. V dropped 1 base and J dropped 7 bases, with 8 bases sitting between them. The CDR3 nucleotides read TGTGCCAGCAGCTTAGGGGGGGGACAGCCCCAGCATTTT. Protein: CASSLGGGQPQHF.

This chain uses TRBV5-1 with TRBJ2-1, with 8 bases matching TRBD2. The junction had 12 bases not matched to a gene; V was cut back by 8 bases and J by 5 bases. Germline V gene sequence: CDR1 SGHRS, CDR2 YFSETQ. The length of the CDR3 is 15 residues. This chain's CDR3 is CASVDNGGANNEQFF. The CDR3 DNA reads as TGCGCCAGTGTGGACAACGGGGGGGCAAACAATGAGCAGTTCTTC. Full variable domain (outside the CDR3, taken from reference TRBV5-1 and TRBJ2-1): KAGVTQTPRYLIKTRGQQVTLSCSPISGHRSVSWYQQTPGQGLQFLFEYFSETQRNKGNFPGRFSGRQFSNSRSEMNVSTLELGDSALYLCASVDNGGANNEQFFGPGTRLTVL.

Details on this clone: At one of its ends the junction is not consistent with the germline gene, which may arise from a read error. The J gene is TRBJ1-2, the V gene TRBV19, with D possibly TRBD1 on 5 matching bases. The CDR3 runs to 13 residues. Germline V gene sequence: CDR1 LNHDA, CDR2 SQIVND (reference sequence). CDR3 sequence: CASSPGTDYSYTF. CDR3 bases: TGTGCCAGTAGCCCCGGGACGGACTATAGCTACACCTTC.

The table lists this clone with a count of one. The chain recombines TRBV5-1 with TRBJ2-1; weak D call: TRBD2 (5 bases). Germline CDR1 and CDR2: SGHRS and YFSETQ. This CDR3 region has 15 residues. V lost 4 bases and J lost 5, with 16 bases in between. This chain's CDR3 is CASSPNLAPNNEQFF. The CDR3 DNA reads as TGCGCCAGCAGCCCGAACTTAGCGCCTAACAATGAGCAGTTCTTC. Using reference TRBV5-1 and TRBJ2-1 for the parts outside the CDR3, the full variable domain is KAGVTQTPRYLIKTRGQQVTLSCSPISGHRSVSWYQQTPGQGLQFLFEYFSETQRNKGNFPGRFSGRQFSNSRSEMNVSTLELGDSALYLCASSPNLAPNNEQFFGPGTRLTVL.

Here the CDR3 reads CASSQTATSNQPQHF. In nucleotides, the CDR3 is TGTGCCAGCAGCCAGACAGCTACTAGCAATCAGCCCCAGCATTTT. V and J are TRBV3-1 (or the pseudogene TRBV3-2) and TRBJ1-5, with D tentatively TRBD1 (5 bases). The CDR3 covers 15 residues. The V gene lost 3 bases and the J gene lost 0 bases, with 9 bases spanning the gap. Germline lookup yields CDR1 LGHDT and CDR2 YNNKEL (reference sequence).

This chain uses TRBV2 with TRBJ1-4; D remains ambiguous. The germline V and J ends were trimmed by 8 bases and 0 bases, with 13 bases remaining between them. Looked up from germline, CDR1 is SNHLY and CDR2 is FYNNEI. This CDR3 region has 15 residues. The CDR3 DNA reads TGTGCCAGCTCCCGGCAGGCGACAACTAATGAAAAACTGTTTTTT. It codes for CASSRQATTNEKLFF.

CDR3 nucleotides: TGTGCCATCAGTCACCGGACGGGGGACTACAATGAGCAGTTCTTC. Translating it yields CAISHRTGDYNEQFF. The chain joins TRBV10-3 to TRBJ2-1; weak D call: TRBD2 (6 bases). From germline, CDR1 is ENHRY and CDR2 SYGVKD. With 5 bases removed from V and 3 bases from J, the gap between germline ends came to 14 bases. This CDR3 is 15 amino acids long.

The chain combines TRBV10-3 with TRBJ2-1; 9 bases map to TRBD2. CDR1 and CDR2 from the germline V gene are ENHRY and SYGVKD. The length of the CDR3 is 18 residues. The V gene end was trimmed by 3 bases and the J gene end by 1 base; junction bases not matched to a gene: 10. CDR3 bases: TGTGCCATCAGTGATGGGAGCGGGGGGCCCGGATCCTACAATGAGCAGTTCTTC. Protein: CAISDGSGGPGSYNEQFF.

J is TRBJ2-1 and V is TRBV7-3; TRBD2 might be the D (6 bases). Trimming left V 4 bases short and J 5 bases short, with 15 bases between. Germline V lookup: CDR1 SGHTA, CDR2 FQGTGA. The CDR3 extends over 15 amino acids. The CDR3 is CASSYGGRRDNEQFF. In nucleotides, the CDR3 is TGTGCCAGCAGCTACGGTGGGAGGAGAGACAATGAGCAGTTCTTC.

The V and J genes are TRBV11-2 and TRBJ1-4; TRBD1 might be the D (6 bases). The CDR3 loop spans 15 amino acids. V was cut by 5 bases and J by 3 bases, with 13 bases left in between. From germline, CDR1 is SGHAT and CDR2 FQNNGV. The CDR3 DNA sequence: TGTGCCAGCAGCGTTACAGGGTGGCCTAATGAAAAACTGTTTTTT. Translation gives CASSVTGWPNEKLFF.

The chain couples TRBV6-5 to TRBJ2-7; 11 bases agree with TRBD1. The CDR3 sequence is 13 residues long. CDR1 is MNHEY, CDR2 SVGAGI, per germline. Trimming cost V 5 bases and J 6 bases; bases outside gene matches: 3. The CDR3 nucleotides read TGTGCCAGCAGTAGGGGACAGGGGGGCGAGCAGTACTTC. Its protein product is CASSRGQGGEQYF.

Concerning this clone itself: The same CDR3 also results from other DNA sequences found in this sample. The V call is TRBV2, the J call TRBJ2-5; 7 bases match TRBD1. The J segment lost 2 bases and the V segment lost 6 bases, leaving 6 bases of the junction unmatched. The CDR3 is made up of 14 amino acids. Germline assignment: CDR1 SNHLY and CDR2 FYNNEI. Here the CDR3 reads CASSRDRAQETQYF. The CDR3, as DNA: TGTGCCAGCAGCAGGGACAGAGCGCAAGAGACCCAGTACTTC.

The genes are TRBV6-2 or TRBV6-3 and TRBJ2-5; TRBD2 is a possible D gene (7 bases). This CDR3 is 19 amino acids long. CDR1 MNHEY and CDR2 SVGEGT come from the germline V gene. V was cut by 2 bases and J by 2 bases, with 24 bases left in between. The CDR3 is CASSYVRGGAAYLQETQYF. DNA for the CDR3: TGTGCCAGCAGTTACGTTAGAGGGGGGGCCGCTTACTTACAAGAGACCCAGTACTTC.

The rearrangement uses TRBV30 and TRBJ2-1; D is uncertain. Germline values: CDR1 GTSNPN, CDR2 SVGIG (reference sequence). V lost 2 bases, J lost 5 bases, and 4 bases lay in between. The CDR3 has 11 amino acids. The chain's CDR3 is CAWSPDNEQFF. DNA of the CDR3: TGTGCCTGGAGTCCCGACAATGAGCAGTTCTTC.

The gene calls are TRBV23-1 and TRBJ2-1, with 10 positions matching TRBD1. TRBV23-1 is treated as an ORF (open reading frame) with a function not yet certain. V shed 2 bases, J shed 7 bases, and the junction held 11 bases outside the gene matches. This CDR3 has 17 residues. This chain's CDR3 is CASSQTNGQGVWNEQFF. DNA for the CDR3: TGCGCCAGCAGTCAAACAAATGGACAGGGGGTTTGGAATGAGCAGTTCTTC.

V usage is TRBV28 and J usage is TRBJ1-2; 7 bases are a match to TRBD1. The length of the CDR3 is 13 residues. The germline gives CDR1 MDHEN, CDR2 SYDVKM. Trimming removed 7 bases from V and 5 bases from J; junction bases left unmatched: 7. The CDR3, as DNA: TGTGCCAGCATCGCCCCGGGACAGTATGGCTACACCTTC. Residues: CASIAPGQYGYTF.